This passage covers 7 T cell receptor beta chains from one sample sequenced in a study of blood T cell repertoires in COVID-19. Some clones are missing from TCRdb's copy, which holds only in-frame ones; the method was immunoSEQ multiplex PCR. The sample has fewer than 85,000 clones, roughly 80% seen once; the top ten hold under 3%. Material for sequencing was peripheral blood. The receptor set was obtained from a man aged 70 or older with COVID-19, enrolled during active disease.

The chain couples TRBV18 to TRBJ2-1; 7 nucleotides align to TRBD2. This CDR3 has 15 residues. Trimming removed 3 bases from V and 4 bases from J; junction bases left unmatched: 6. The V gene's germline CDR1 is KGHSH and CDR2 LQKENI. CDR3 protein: CASSPSRDYYNEQFF. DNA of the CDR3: TGTGCCAGCTCACCGTCCCGGGACTATTACAATGAGCAGTTCTTC.

The CDR3 DNA reads as TGTGCCAGCAGCTTTTCCAGACTCTATGGCTACACCTTC. As protein: CASSFSRLYGYTF. The V call is TRBV5-8, the J call TRBJ1-2; D unclear. V lost 2 bases to trimming and J lost 4 bases, with 9 bases between them. This CDR3 region has 13 residues. The germline V gene has CDR1 SGHTS and CDR2 YDEGEE.

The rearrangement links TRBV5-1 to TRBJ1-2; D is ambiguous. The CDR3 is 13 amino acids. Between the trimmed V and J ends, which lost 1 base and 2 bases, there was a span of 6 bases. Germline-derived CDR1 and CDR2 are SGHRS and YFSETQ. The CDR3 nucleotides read TGCGCCAGCAGCTTGCGACAAAACTATGGCTACACCTTC. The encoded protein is CASSLRQNYGYTF.

This chain's CDR3 is CASSLAGGRGTGELFF. CDR3 DNA: TGTGCCAGCAGCTTGGCAGGGGGCAGAGGGACCGGGGAGCTGTTTTTT. The chain recombines TRBV5-6 with TRBJ2-2, with 8 bases that match TRBD1. The CDR3 length is 16 residues. V was pared by 0 bases and J by 5 bases, with 6 bases of the junction left unmatched. The germline V gene encodes CDR1 SGHDT and CDR2 YYEEEE.

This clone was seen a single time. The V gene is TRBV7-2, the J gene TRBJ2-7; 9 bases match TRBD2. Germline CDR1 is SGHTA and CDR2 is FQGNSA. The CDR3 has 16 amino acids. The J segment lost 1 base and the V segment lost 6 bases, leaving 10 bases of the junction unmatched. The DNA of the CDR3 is TGTGCCAGCAGTCCATTTGCTAGCGGGGTGTCCTACGAGCAGTACTTC. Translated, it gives CASSPFASGVSYEQYF.

CDR3 sequence: CASSESDRLAGGNTGELFF. In DNA, the CDR3 is TGCGCCAGCAGTGAGTCAGATCGACTAGCGGGAGGGAACACCGGGGAGCTGTTTTTT. This chain connects TRBV10-1 to TRBJ2-2; 13 bases are a match to TRBD2. Germline CDR1 WNHNN, CDR2 SYGVQD (reference sequence). There are 19 residues in the CDR3. V gave up 0 bases and J gave up 1 base; unmatched junction bases: 5.

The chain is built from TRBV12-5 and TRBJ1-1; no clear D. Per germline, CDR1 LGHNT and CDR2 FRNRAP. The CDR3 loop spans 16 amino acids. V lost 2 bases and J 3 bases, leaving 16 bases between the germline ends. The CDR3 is CASGLSTPGFDTEAFF. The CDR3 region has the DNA TGTGCTAGTGGTTTGTCGACCCCAGGATTCGACACTGAAGCTTTCTTT.